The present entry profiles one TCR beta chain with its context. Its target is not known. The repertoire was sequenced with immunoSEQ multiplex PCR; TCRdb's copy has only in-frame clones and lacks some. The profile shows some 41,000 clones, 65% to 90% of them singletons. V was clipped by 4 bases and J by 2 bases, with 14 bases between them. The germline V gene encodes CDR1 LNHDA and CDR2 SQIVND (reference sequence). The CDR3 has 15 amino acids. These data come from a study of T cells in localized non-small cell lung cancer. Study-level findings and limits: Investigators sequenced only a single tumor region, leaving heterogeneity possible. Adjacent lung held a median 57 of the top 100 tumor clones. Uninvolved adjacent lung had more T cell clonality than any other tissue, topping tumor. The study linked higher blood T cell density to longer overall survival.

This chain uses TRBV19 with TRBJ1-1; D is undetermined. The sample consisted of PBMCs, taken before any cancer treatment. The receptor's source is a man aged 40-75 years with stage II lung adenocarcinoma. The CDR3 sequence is CASSRGGERNTEAFF. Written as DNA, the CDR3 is TGTGCCAGTAGTAGGGGTGGAGAAAGAAACACTGAAGCTTTCTTT.